This T cell receptor (beta chain) came from a study of cytomegalovirus exposure and HLA in healthy donors. Study-level findings and limits: In vitro data verified a few CMV-associated chains as specific for CMV antigens. A list of around 150 TCR beta chains associated with cytomegalovirus was given.

With respect to this clone: Its target is unknown.

It was with 60 Vbeta and 13 Jbeta primers that the PCR ran. Generated by immunoSEQ multiplex PCR, the TCRdb table keeps only in-frame clones and is missing some. The sample lists over 150,000 clones; 80% were seen once. The material sequenced was PBMCs. This clonotype was sampled from a woman aged 45-60 years in good health and CMV-seropositive.

The CDR3 spells CASKSRDRENTEAFF. In DNA form, the CDR3 reads TGTGCCAGCAAGTCTCGGGACAGGGAGAACACTGAAGCTTTCTTT. This rearrangement joins TRBV14 to TRBJ1-1; 9 bases are shared with TRBD1. Per germline, CDR1 SGHDN and CDR2 FVKESK. After removal of 7 bases from V and 1 base from J, the junction contained 7 bases not matched to a gene. The CDR3 extends over 15 amino acids.